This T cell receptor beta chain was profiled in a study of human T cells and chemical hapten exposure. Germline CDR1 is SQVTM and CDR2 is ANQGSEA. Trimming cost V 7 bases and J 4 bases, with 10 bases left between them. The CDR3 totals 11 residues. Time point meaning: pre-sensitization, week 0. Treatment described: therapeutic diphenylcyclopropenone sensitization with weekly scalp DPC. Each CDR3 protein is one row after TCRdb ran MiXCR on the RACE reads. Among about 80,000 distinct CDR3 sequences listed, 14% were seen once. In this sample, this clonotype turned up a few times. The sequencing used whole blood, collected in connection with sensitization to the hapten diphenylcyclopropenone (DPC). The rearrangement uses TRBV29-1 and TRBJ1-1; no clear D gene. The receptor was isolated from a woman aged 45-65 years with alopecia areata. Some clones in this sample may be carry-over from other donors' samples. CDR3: CSAAESTEAFF. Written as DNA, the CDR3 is TGCAGCGCCGCCGAGAGCACTGAAGCTTTCTTT. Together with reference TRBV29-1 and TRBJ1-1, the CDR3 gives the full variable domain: SAVISQKPSRDICQRGTSLTIQCQVDSQVTMMFWYRQQPGQSLTLIATANQGSEATYESGFVIDKFPISRPNLTFSTLTVSNMSPEDSSIYLCSAAESTEAFFGQGTRLTVV.